Following are 22 T cell receptor beta chains from one sample sequenced in a study of vaccination effects on CD4 cells after COVID-19. No antigen has been assigned to these receptors. ViraFEST used viral peptide pools to expand antigen-specific CD4+ T cells before sequencing. Researchers isolated CD4+ T cells once 9 to 11 days of culture had elapsed. The person's infection with SARS-CoV-2, confirmed by PCR, took place between March and December 2020. Produced via immunoSEQ multiplex PCR; TCRdb's table is partial and in-frame only. The repertoire has roughly 73,000 clones, over 65% of them found once; the top ten carry over 4.5%. The sequenced sample was CD4+ T cells from PBMCs cultured with HIV peptides, obtained before COVID-19 vaccination. Subset noted: HIV-1 Nef peptide pool negative control/reference culture. The receptors here all came from a human donor who had a prior SARS-CoV-2 infection.

The chain links TRBV5-1 to TRBJ2-2; perhaps TRBD1 as D (5 bases). V lost 3 bases and J lost 7, with 16 bases in between. CDR3 length equals 15 residues. From germline, CDR1 is SGHRS and CDR2 YFSETQ. Here the CDR3 reads CASSSVGVVSGELFF. DNA of the CDR3: TGCGCCAGCAGCTCCGTAGGGGTTGTCAGCGGGGAGCTGTTTTTT.

The chain employs TRBV5-8 and TRBJ1-1; no firm D call. Between the trimmed V and J ends, which lost 5 bases and 8 bases, there was a span of 19 bases. The CDR3 spans 14 residues. Germline V gives CDR1 SGHTS, CDR2 YDEGEE. The CDR3 DNA sequence: TGTGCCAGCAGTCACCGGGCCCCGTCCTTCGAAGCTTTCTTT. It is translated as CASSHRAPSFEAFF.

The genes are TRBV2 and TRBJ2-2, with 8 positions matching TRBD1. Germline V lookup: CDR1 SNHLY, CDR2 FYNNEI. V dropped 7 bases and J dropped 0; count of bases not matched to a gene: 1. This CDR3 has 14 residues. CDR3 residues: CASMTGANTGELFF. The DNA of the CDR3 is TGTGCCAGCATGACAGGGGCGAACACCGGGGAGCTGTTTTTT.

The chain has TRBV9 and TRBJ1-2; perhaps TRBD1 as D (5 bases). Trimming shortened V by 0 bases and J by 7 bases, and 19 bases separated the two germline ends. Germline CDR1 reads SGDLS; CDR2 reads YYNGEE. This CDR3 contains 16 residues. CDR3 nucleotide sequence: TGTGCCAGCAGCGTAGAGGCTGGGGGTAGTGGAAGTGGCTACACCTTC. Its protein is CASSVEAGGSGSGYTF.

The V and J genes are TRBV14 and TRBJ1-6; possible D gene TRBD1, 6 bases. CDR1 is SGHDN and CDR2 is FVKESK in the germline V gene. The V end lost 5 bases, the J end lost 2 bases, and 13 bases lay between the germline ends. This CDR3 region has 16 residues. For the CDR3, the DNA is TGTGCCAGCAGCGCCAGGGGTTGGCCCTATAATTCACCCCTCCACTTT. Amino acid sequence: CASSARGWPYNSPLHF.

DNA for the CDR3: TGCGCCAGCAGCTTGGGAAACACTGTGAGCACTGAAGCTTTCTTT. Protein: CASSLGNTVSTEAFF. The chain employs TRBV5-1 and TRBJ1-1, with D uncertain. The CDR3 runs to 15 residues. The germline gives CDR1 SGHRS, CDR2 YFSETQ. The V gene lost 0 bases and the J gene lost 4 bases, with 13 bases spanning the gap.

This chain connects TRBV5-1 to TRBJ2-5, with 8 bases that match TRBD2. The V gene's germline CDR1 is SGHRS and CDR2 YFSETQ. The CDR3 consists of 15 residues. The trim removed 4 bases at V and 2 bases at J, leaving 7 bases unmatched. The CDR3 coding sequence is TGCGCCAGCAGCAGGTCCCCGGGAGGGCAAGAGACCCAGTACTTC. Its protein is CASSRSPGGQETQYF.

This clone has more than one count but fewer than ten. The rearrangement joins TRBV2 to TRBJ2-5, with D possibly matching TRBD2 (6 bases). Germline assignment: CDR1 SNHLY and CDR2 FYNNEI. The CDR3 has 13 residues. Trimming took off 7 bases at V and 3 bases at J, with 12 bases between the two ends. This CDR3 reads CASNLAAEETQYF. The CDR3 coding sequence is TGTGCCAGCAACTTAGCGGCCGAAGAGACCCAGTACTTC.

The genes are TRBV7-9 and TRBJ1-4, with TRBD1 as a possible D gene (6 bases). CDR3 length: 14 residues. Germline V gene lookup returns CDR1 SEHNR and CDR2 FQNEAQ (reference sequence). V lost 5 bases and J 7 bases, leaving 14 bases between the germline ends. The CDR3 loop reads CASSPGALGEKLFF. The CDR3 bases are TGTGCCAGCAGCCCGGGGGCATTGGGTGAAAAACTGTTTTTT.

The gene calls are TRBV2 and TRBJ2-7; unclear D gene. The CDR3 runs to 15 residues. V lost 2 bases and J lost 7, with 18 bases in between. Germline CDR1 SNHLY, CDR2 FYNNEI. The CDR3 DNA follows: TGTGCCAGCAGTGAAAGGTCTCCGGGTTTGGGGGAGCAGTACTTC. Protein: CASSERSPGLGEQYF.

V is TRBV4-3 and J is TRBJ2-5; D is possibly TRBD2 (6 bases). Germline CDR1 is LGHNA and CDR2 is YSLEER. The CDR3 extends over 14 amino acids. Trimming took 1 base from V and 3 from J, leaving 9 bases between them. The DNA for the CDR3 is TGCGCCAGCAGCCAAGTACGCGGGAAAGAGACCCAGTACTTC. Protein: CASSQVRGKETQYF.

The chain has TRBV11-2 and TRBJ2-1; 8 nucleotides match TRBD2. Looked up from germline, CDR1 is SGHAT and CDR2 is FQNNGV. The V and J ends lost 4 bases and 9 bases, in that order; junction bases with no gene match: 11. This CDR3 spans 15 amino acids. CDR3 DNA: TGTGCCAGCAGCTCACCGGGACTAGAAGGTCTTGAGCAGTTCTTC. Translating gives CASSSPGLEGLEQFF.

The chain has TRBV30 and TRBJ1-1; D unclear. CDR1 is GTSNPN and CDR2 is SVGIG in the germline V gene (reference sequence). The V gene lost 3 bases and the J gene lost 0 bases, with 8 bases spanning the gap. This CDR3 comprises 13 residues. Written as DNA, the CDR3 is TGTGCCTGGAGCGACCAGCTGAACACTGAAGCTTTCTTT. Translation gives CAWSDQLNTEAFF.

This clone was detected a few times. This chain connects TRBV2 to TRBJ1-5; TRBD1 aligns across 10 bases. V gave up 4 bases and J gave up 6 bases; unmatched junction bases: 6. Germline V gene data show CDR1 as SNHLY and CDR2 as FYNNEI. The CDR3 sequence is 15 residues long. CDR3 region: CASSGDRGHRQPQHF. CDR3 in DNA: TGTGCCAGCAGTGGCGACAGGGGGCATCGTCAGCCCCAGCATTTT. The full variable domain, its missing parts supplied by reference TRBV2 and TRBJ1-5, is EPEVTQTPSHQVTQMGQEVILRCVPISNHLYFYWYRQILGQKVEFLVSFYNNEISEKSEIFDDQFSVERPDGSNFTLKIRSTKLEDSAMYFCASSGDRGHRQPQHFGDGTRLSIL.

The chain links TRBV5-1 to TRBJ2-7, with a tentative D call TRBD1 (5 bases). Germline assignment: CDR1 SGHRS and CDR2 YFSETQ. V lost 0 bases, J lost 6 bases, and 13 bases lay in between. This CDR3 region has 14 residues. CDR3: CASSLEGFGFEQYF. The CDR3, as DNA: TGCGCCAGCAGCTTGGAGGGGTTTGGTTTCGAGCAGTACTTC.

This chain connects TRBV30 to TRBJ1-4; 8 bases are a match to TRBD1. Trimming took 1 base from V and 4 from J; bases not matched to a gene: 5. Germline values: CDR1 GTSNPN, CDR2 SVGIG (reference sequence). The length of the CDR3 is 15 residues. The CDR3 DNA reads TGTGCCTGGAGTGGGGACAGGAGCCTTAATGAAAAACTGTTTTTT. Translated, it gives CAWSGDRSLNEKLFF. The full variable domain, with the rest looked up from reference TRBV30 and TRBJ1-4, is SQTIHQWPATLVQPVGSPLSLECTVEGTSNPNLYWYRQAAGRGLQLLFYSVGIGQISSEVPQNLSASRPQDRQFILSSKKLLLSDSGFYLCAWSGDRSLNEKLFFGSGTQLSVL.

The table lists this clone with a count of one. The chain joins TRBV30 to TRBJ1-3; D is uncertain. CDR1 is GTSNPN, CDR2 SVGIG, per germline (reference sequence). Trimming cost V 4 bases and J 4 bases, with 11 bases left between them. This CDR3 has 13 residues. CDR3 sequence reads: CAWMNGGGNTIYF. For the CDR3, the DNA is TGTGCCTGGATGAATGGAGGAGGAAACACCATATATTTT.

V and J are TRBV18 and TRBJ1-4; D is possibly TRBD1 (6 bases). This CDR3 spans 15 amino acids. Trimming removed 4 bases from V and 0 bases from J, with 9 bases in between. The germline V gene encodes CDR1 KGHSH and CDR2 LQKENI. In DNA form, the CDR3 reads TGTGCCAGCTCACAAGGACAGACAACTAATGAAAAACTGTTTTTT. Its protein is CASSQGQTTNEKLFF.

This chain joins TRBV14 and TRBJ2-7; D may be TRBD1 (6 bases). Trimming removed 5 bases at V and 2 bases at J, with 16 bases between. This CDR3 comprises 15 residues. CDR1 and CDR2 (germline): SGHDN, FVKESK. The DNA for the CDR3 is TGTGCCAGCAGCTCTTCCTCAGGGGCCGCCTACGAGCAGTACTTC. Its protein is CASSSSSGAAYEQYF. The entire variable domain, with the rest obtained from reference TRBV14 and TRBJ2-7, is as follows: EAGVTQFPSHSVIEKGQTVTLRCDPISGHDNLYWYRRVMGKEIKFLLHFVKESKQDESGMPNNRFLAERTGGTYSTLKVQPAELEDSGVYFCASSSSSGAAYEQYFGPGTRLTVT.

The gene calls are TRBV3-1 (or the pseudogene TRBV3-2) and TRBJ2-7; the D is unclear. Trimming removed 0 bases at V and 4 bases at J, with 7 bases between. CDR1 is LGHDT, CDR2 YNNKEL, per germline (reference sequence). The CDR3 has 13 amino acids. The CDR3 protein is CASSQDRLYEQYF. The DNA of the CDR3 is TGTGCCAGCAGCCAAGATCGACTTTACGAGCAGTACTTC.

The chain combines TRBV7-2 with TRBJ2-5; D is unresolved. The CDR3 is 13 residues long. Germline V CDR1 and CDR2: SGHTA, FQGNSA. V lost 5 bases to trimming and J lost 9 bases, with 16 bases between them. The CDR3 reads CASSQNTVPPQYF. The CDR3 coding sequence is TGTGCCAGCAGCCAAAATACAGTCCCACCCCAGTACTTC.

The chain's CDR3 is CASSPGTDTQYF. The CDR3 coding sequence is TGTGCCAGCTCACCGGGCACAGATACGCAGTATTTT. The chain joins TRBV18 to TRBJ2-3; no firm D call. Germline V CDR1 and CDR2: KGHSH, LQKENI. Trimming shortened V by 3 bases and J by 1 base, and 2 bases separated the two germline ends. CDR3 size: 12 residues.